Listed below are T cell receptor beta chains from one sample, sequenced in a study of blood T cell repertoires in COVID-19. Produced via immunoSEQ multiplex PCR; TCRdb's table is partial and in-frame only. Of under 300,000 clones listed, roughly 80% are singletons. Sequenced material: peripheral blood. The receptors here all came from a woman aged 18-29 years with acute or convalescent COVID-19. Each CDR3 is given without its conserved first and last residue.

cdr3_aa j_call v_call
ASSEGRQGYGYT TRBJ1-2 TRBV6-1
AWTSFNEKLF TRBJ1-4 TRBV30
ASSVESGQSSYNEQF TRBJ2-1 TRBV9
ASSRTSSGTSNQETQY TRBJ2-5 TRBV19
ASSFSSNQPQH TRBJ1-5 TRBV12-3/TRBV12-4
ASSLEYGDGEAF TRBJ1-1 TRBV11-2
ASSGQGGNTEAF TRBJ1-1 TRBV6-6
ASRERSGAYNEQF TRBJ2-1 TRBV6-5
ASSFFHGYGYT TRBJ1-2 TRBV7-9
ASSFGGIEQY TRBJ2-7 TRBV5-4
AKGGQGVGETQY TRBJ2-5 TRBV30
SVVADEQY TRBJ2-7 TRBV29-1
ASSEGGHTGELF TRBJ2-2 TRBV6-4
ASSLLWTSAGDEQY TRBJ2-7 TRBV7-6
ASNGQTTGELF TRBJ2-2 TRBV25-1
AISEGGGAKRDEQF TRBJ2-1 TRBV10-3